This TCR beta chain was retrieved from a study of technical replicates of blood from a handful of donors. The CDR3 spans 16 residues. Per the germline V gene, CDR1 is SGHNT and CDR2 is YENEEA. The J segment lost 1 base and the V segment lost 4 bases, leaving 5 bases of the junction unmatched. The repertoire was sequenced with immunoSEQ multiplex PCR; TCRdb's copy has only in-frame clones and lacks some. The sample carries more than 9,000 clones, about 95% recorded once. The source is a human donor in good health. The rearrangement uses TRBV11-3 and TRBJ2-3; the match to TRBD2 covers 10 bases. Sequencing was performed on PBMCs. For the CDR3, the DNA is TGTGCCAGCAGCTCTTACGGGACTAGCGGCACAGATACGCAGTATTTT. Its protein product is CASSSYGTSGTDTQYF.